The rows below give T cell receptor beta chains drawn from one sample of a study of tumor-infiltrating lymphocytes in primary liver carcinoma. TCRdb reanalysed the multiplex PCR reads using MiXCR and keeps one entry per CDR3 protein. Of 300,000 to 350,000 distinct CDR3 sequences in the sample, roughly 61% are singletons; the top ten hold under 8.5%. Sequenced material: peripheral blood. The receptor source for this set is a man aged 35 to 55 with primary liver carcinoma and hepatitis B virus infection. CDR3s include the opening cysteine and the closing phenylalanine or tryptophan.

V	length	J	CDR3
TRBV6-5	14	TRBJ1-5	CASSKAGGNQPQHF
TRBV19	12	TRBJ1-1	CASSTLGTEAFF
TRBV11-2	14	TRBJ2-7	CASSLVPGIGRQYF
TRBV11-2	15	TRBJ2-7	CASSSGTSGSHEQYF
TRBV4-3	16	TRBJ2-7	CASSQDIAGVGYEQYF
TRBV10-1	14	TRBJ1-5	CASSESGFGQPQHF
TRBV29-1	13	TRBJ2-7	CSVEQDNSYEHYF
TRBV12-5	17	TRBJ2-2	CASGLGDTYSNTGELFF
TRBV11-2	16	TRBJ1-4	CASNNRRQGRNEKLFF
TRBV11-2	14	TRBJ2-2	CTSSSNGNVGELFF
TRBV11-1	14	TRBJ2-7	CASILWQGNGEQYF
TRBV11-2	14	TRBJ2-3	CASSPTGSTDMKYF
TRBV11-2	14	TRBJ2-2	CAGNLNANTGELFF
TRBV11-1	14	TRBJ2-7	CASRPGTSDYEQYF
TRBV10-3	14	TRBJ2-1	CAISVDGSRNEQFF
TRBV30	15	TRBJ2-5	CAWARGVGVLDTQYF
TRBV5-1	16	TRBJ2-3	CASRSPLAGVGDMQYF
TRBV5-5	17	TRBJ2-2	CASSLPLAPFNTGELFF
TRBV11-2	14	TRBJ2-3	CASAQTGLIDTQYF